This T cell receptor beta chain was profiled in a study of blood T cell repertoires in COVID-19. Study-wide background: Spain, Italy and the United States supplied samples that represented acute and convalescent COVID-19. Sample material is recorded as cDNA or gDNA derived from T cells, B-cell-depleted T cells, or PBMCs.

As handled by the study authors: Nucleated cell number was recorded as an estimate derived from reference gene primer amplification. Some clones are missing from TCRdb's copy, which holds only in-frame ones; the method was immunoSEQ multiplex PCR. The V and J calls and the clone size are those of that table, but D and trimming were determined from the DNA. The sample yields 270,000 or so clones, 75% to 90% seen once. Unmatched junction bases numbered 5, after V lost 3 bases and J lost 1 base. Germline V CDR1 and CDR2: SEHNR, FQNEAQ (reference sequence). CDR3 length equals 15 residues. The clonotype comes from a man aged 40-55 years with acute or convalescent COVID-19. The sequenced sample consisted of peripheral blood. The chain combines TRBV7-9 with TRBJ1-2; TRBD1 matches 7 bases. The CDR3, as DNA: TGTGCCAGCAGCTTTGACAGGGCAATTAACTATGGCTACACCTTC. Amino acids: CASSFDRAINYGYTF.